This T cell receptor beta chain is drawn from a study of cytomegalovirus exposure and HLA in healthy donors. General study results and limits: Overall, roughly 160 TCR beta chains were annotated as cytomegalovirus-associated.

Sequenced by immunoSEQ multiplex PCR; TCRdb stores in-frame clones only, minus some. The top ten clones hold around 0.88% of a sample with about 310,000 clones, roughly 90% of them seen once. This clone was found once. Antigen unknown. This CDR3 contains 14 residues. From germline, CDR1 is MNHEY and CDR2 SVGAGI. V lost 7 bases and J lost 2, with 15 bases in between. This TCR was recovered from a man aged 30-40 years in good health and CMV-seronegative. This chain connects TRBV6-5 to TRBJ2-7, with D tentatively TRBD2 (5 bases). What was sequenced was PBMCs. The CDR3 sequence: CASKAAEYPYEQYF. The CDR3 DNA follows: TGTGCCAGCAAAGCGGCCGAATACCCCTACGAGCAGTACTTC.